Each of the 32 T cell receptor beta chains below was sequenced from the same sample in a study of beta chain features in type 1 diabetes. Every isolated RNA sample was fully reverse transcribed, so sequencing captured expressed TCRB transcripts. Profiled with immunoSEQ multiplex PCR; TCRdb holds only in-frame clones, not every one. The sample carries approximately 120,000 clones, under 40% recorded once. The material sequenced was stem cell memory CD4+ T cells from blood. The receptors were sampled from a woman between 18 and 29 years old in good health.

This clone was counted only a few times. V and J are TRBV28 and TRBJ1-5, with a tentative D call TRBD1 (6 bases). Germline loops: CDR1 MDHEN, CDR2 SYDVKM. Trimming removed 10 bases from V and 6 bases from J, with 19 bases in between. This CDR3 has 14 amino acids. Here the CDR3 reads CATNPRGWGQPQHF. The DNA for the CDR3 is TGTGCCACCAACCCCAGGGGATGGGGTCAGCCCCAGCATTTT.

This clone was seen more than once but under ten times. The chain carries TRBV7-2 and TRBJ2-5; 15 bases map to TRBD2. This CDR3 has 16 residues. In germline, CDR1 is SGHTA, CDR2 FQGNSA. V dropped 5 bases and J dropped 9; count of bases not matched to a gene: 10. The CDR3 is CASSDGLAGGDWAQYF. CDR3 coding DNA: TGTGCCAGCAGCGACGGACTAGCGGGAGGGGACTGGGCCCAGTACTTC.

The chain couples TRBV28 to TRBJ2-7; the match to TRBD1 covers 8 bases. Looked up from germline, CDR1 is MDHEN and CDR2 is SYDVKM. The CDR3 length is 14 residues. The V gene end was trimmed by 5 bases and the J gene end by 3 bases; junction bases not matched to a gene: 6. For the CDR3, the DNA is TGTGCCAGCAGTCTCCGACAGGGGATCTACGAGCAGTACTTC. This translates into CASSLRQGIYEQYF.

The chain combines TRBV6-5 with TRBJ2-3; possible D gene TRBD2, 6 bases. Per germline, CDR1 MNHEY and CDR2 SVGAGI. The CDR3 totals 16 residues. V lost 6 bases and J 5 bases, leaving 21 bases between the germline ends. CDR3 residues: CASSYMRAGERDTQYF. As DNA, the CDR3 is TGTGCCAGCAGCTACATGAGAGCGGGCGAAAGAGATACGCAGTATTTT.

This chain links TRBV9 with TRBJ2-3, with 14 nucleotides matching TRBD2. With V trimmed by 3 bases and J by 3 bases, 3 bases remained unmatched. CDR1 SGDLS and CDR2 YYNGEE come from the germline V gene. This CDR3 has 16 amino acids. The CDR3 spells CASSARTSGRTDTQYF. DNA for the CDR3: TGTGCCAGCAGCGCCAGGACTAGCGGGAGGACAGATACGCAGTATTTT.

The CDR3 DNA follows: TGTGCCACCAGCAGAGGAGTGACAGCAATTACCTACGAGCAGTACTTC. This codes for CATSRGVTAITYEQYF. This rearrangement joins TRBV15 to TRBJ2-7; possible D gene TRBD1, 5 bases. Trimming shortened V by 1 base and J by 2 bases, and 15 bases separated the two germline ends. The CDR3 extends over 16 amino acids. Germline V CDR1 and CDR2: LNHNV, YYDKDF (reference sequence).

The V gene is TRBV5-6, the J gene TRBJ1-5; D gene uncertain. Germline CDR1 SGHDT, CDR2 YYEEEE. CDR3 length: 12 amino acids. V gave up 4 bases and J gave up 4 bases, with 6 bases separating them. As DNA, the CDR3 is TGTGCCAGCAGCCGTGTGAATCAGCCCCAGCATTTT. Protein sequence: CASSRVNQPQHF.

The chain links TRBV7-9 to TRBJ1-4, with 9 bases identical to TRBD1. The junction had 8 bases not matched to a gene; V was cut back by 5 bases and J by 7 bases. The CDR3 runs to 15 residues. The V gene's germline CDR1 is SEHNR and CDR2 FQNEAQ (reference sequence). This CDR3 is CASSPTGTGLEKLFF. CDR3 nucleotide sequence: TGTGCCAGCAGCCCAACCGGGACAGGGCTTGAAAAACTGTTTTTT.

This chain uses TRBV30 with TRBJ1-5; 7 bases match TRBD1. The length of the CDR3 is 11 residues. From germline, CDR1 is GTSNPN and CDR2 SVGIG (reference sequence). The junction had 7 bases not matched to a gene; V was cut back by 3 bases and J by 14 bases. In DNA form, the CDR3 reads TGTGCCTGGAGCCACGACAGGGTCAAGCATTTT. This codes for CAWSHDRVKHF.

The rearrangement joins TRBV27 to TRBJ2-5; a possible D gene is TRBD2 (6 bases). V lost 4 bases and J lost 5, with 17 bases in between. The CDR3 loop spans 15 amino acids. Per the germline V gene, CDR1 is MNHEY and CDR2 is SMNVEV (reference sequence). The CDR3 DNA reads as TGTGCCAGCAGTTCGAAGGAGGGAGTGGGGGAGACCCAGTACTTC. This gives the protein CASSSKEGVGETQYF.

A few counts support this clone. The chain recombines TRBV7-8 with TRBJ1-3, with 8 bases fitting TRBD1. The germline V gene has CDR1 SGHVS and CDR2 FQNEAQ. V lost 5 bases, J lost 4 bases, and 4 bases stayed unmatched. The CDR3 is 14 amino acids. CDR3 sequence (DNA): TGTGCCAGCAGCGGACAGGGCCACGGAAACACCATATATTTT. Translation gives CASSGQGHGNTIYF.

This clone was observed a few times. CDR3 in DNA: TGTGCCAGCAGGGAGGACAGGGTCCACGAGCAGTACTTC. Residues: CASREDRVHEQYF. The rearrangement uses TRBV2 and TRBJ2-7, with 8 bases identical to TRBD1. With 6 bases clipped from V and 5 bases from J, the junction kept 6 bases outside the gene matches. CDR1 and CDR2 (germline): SNHLY, FYNNEI. The CDR3 runs 13 residues. The variable domain in full, with the rest retrieved from reference TRBV2 and TRBJ2-7, is EPEVTQTPSHQVTQMGQEVILRCVPISNHLYFYWYRQILGQKVEFLVSFYNNEISEKSEIFDDQFSVERPDGSNFTLKIRSTKLEDSAMYFCASREDRVHEQYFGPGTRLTVT.

The chain is built from TRBV9 and TRBJ2-7; perhaps TRBD2 as D (5 bases). This CDR3 has 15 amino acids. Trimming left V 0 bases short and J 0 bases short, with 10 bases between. Germline V gene sequence: CDR1 SGDLS, CDR2 YYNGEE. CDR3 residues: CASSVGQAGSYEQYF. DNA for the CDR3: TGTGCCAGCAGCGTAGGGCAGGCGGGCTCCTACGAGCAGTACTTC.

This chain links TRBV11-2 with TRBJ2-1; possibly TRBD1 for D (6 bases). Germline-derived CDR1 and CDR2 are SGHAT and FQNNGV. Trimming took 6 bases from V and 4 from J, leaving 16 bases between them. There are 15 residues in the CDR3. CDR3 bases: TGTGCCAGCAGGCCCCCTGGGACAAAATACAATGAGCAGTTCTTC. Amino acid sequence: CASRPPGTKYNEQFF. Looking up the rest from reference TRBV11-2 and TRBJ2-1 gives the full variable domain: EAGVAQSPRYKIIEKRQSVAFWCNPISGHATLYWYQQILGQGPKLLIQFQNNGVVDDSQLPKDRFSAERLKGVDSTLKIQPAKLEDSAVYLCASRPPGTKYNEQFFGPGTRLTVL.

This clone was seen a handful of times. The J gene is TRBJ2-1, the V gene TRBV11-2; 13 bases fit TRBD2. V lost 4 bases to trimming and J lost 5 bases; unmatched junction nucleotides: 8. This CDR3 spans 17 amino acids. Germline CDR1 and CDR2: SGHAT and FQNNGV. The CDR3 sequence is CASSSRTSGRMHNEQFF. The CDR3 coding sequence is TGTGCCAGCAGCTCGAGGACTAGCGGGAGAATGCACAATGAGCAGTTCTTC.

This chain connects TRBV6-6 to TRBJ2-1, with 12 bases fitting TRBD1. The length of the CDR3 is 15 residues. J lost 6 bases, V lost 6 bases, and 6 bases had no gene match. Germline CDR1 reads MNHNY; CDR2 reads SVGAGI (reference sequence). DNA for the CDR3: TGTGCCAGCAGCTATGGGACAGGGGGCCTCAATGAGCAGTTCTTC. It codes for CASSYGTGGLNEQFF.

This clone was seen more than once but under ten times. The J gene is TRBJ2-7, the V gene TRBV5-1; D perhaps matches TRBD2 (5 bases). V was clipped by 4 bases and J by 6 bases, with 26 bases between them. This CDR3 is 17 amino acids long. Germline assignment: CDR1 SGHRS and CDR2 YFSETQ. CDR3 in amino acids: CASSPRSYGKSLLEQYF. The CDR3 coding sequence is TGCGCCAGCAGCCCGCGTAGTTACGGGAAATCCCTACTCGAGCAGTACTTC.

This clone was counted between two and nine times. The chain recombines TRBV6-6 with TRBJ2-7, with D possibly being TRBD1 (6 bases). V was clipped by 6 bases and J by 3 bases, with 12 bases between them. Germline values: CDR1 MNHNY, CDR2 SVGAGI (reference sequence). The CDR3 is 13 amino acids. The CDR3 loop is CASSPQQGYEQYF. The CDR3 DNA reads TGTGCCAGCAGCCCTCAACAGGGCTACGAGCAGTACTTC.

This clone turned up a few times. The chain combines TRBV7-9 with TRBJ1-2; D remains unclear. Germline V gives CDR1 SEHNR, CDR2 FQNEAQ (reference sequence). V was shortened by 6 bases and J by 0 bases, with 17 bases between the two germline ends. The CDR3 sequence is 16 residues long. The CDR3 bases are TGTGCCAGCAGGCGGGGATTCAACCCAGCTAACTATGGCTACACCTTC. Translated: CASRRGFNPANYGYTF. Full variable domain (rest looked up from reference TRBV7-9 and TRBJ1-2): DTGVSQNPRHKITKRGQNVTFRCDPISEHNRLYWYRQTLGQGPEFLTYFQNEAQLEKSRLLSDRFSAERPKGSFSTLEIQRTEQGDSAMYLCASRRGFNPANYGYTFGSGTRLTVV.

This clone was observed a handful of times. J is TRBJ1-1 and V is TRBV2, with 7 positions matching TRBD1. Germline values: CDR1 SNHLY, CDR2 FYNNEI. V lost 5 bases and J lost 5; bases outside the gene matches: 8. The CDR3 loop spans 14 amino acids. The CDR3 sequence: CASSLQGMRTEAFF. The CDR3 DNA sequence: TGTGCCAGCAGTCTACAGGGGATGAGGACTGAAGCTTTCTTT.

The chain carries TRBV15 and TRBJ2-2; 14 bases fit TRBD2. J gave up 6 bases and V 4 bases, and 10 bases lay outside the gene matches. This CDR3 has 18 residues. Per the germline V gene, CDR1 is LNHNV and CDR2 is YYDKDF (reference sequence). The CDR3 sequence is CATSKPGLAGVEAGELFF. The DNA for the CDR3 is TGTGCCACCAGCAAGCCGGGACTAGCGGGAGTTGAGGCCGGGGAGCTGTTTTTT.

The chain couples TRBV7-3 to TRBJ2-1; 7 bases line up with TRBD1. Germline assignment: CDR1 SGHTA and CDR2 FQGTGA. This CDR3 comprises 16 residues. Losses at the gene ends were 5 bases for V and 5 bases for J; bases not matched to a gene: 12. In DNA, the CDR3 is TGTGCCAGCAGCGCTACCCAGGACAGGCCCCACAATGAGCAGTTCTTC. Translated, it gives CASSATQDRPHNEQFF.

This chain joins TRBV28 and TRBJ2-7; TRBD2 agrees at 7 bases. CDR1 is MDHEN, CDR2 SYDVKM, per germline. V trimming: 3 bases; J trimming: 12 bases; junction bases outside the gene matches: 14. The CDR3 covers 14 residues. The CDR3 here is CASSFGGGRQTRYF. In DNA, the CDR3 is TGTGCCAGCAGTTTTGGGGGAGGGCGTCAGACCCGGTACTTC.

The rearrangement uses TRBV5-1 and TRBJ1-2; D gene uncertain. The V gene's germline CDR1 is SGHRS and CDR2 YFSETQ. The CDR3 is made up of 11 amino acids. Trimming removed 3 bases at V and 8 bases at J, with 8 bases between. The CDR3 region has the DNA TGCGCCAGCAGCTCGACCGGGGGCTACACCTTC. Translating it yields CASSSTGGYTF.

The J gene is TRBJ2-7, the V gene TRBV30; possible D gene TRBD1, 6 bases. Germline loops: CDR1 GTSNPN, CDR2 SVGIG (reference sequence). The CDR3 is 18 residues long. V lost 3 bases to trimming and J lost 0 bases, with 24 bases between them. CDR3: CAWSASPRRDRSSYEQYF. The CDR3 DNA reads as TGTGCCTGGAGCGCCTCACCCCGACGAGACAGGAGCTCCTACGAGCAGTACTTC.

The chain uses TRBV19 and TRBJ1-2; no clear D. The germline CDR1 and CDR2 sequences are LNHDA and SQIVND (reference sequence). Trimming took off 0 bases at V and 9 bases at J, with 14 bases between the two ends. CDR3 length: 14 residues. The CDR3 DNA sequence: TGTGCCAGTAGTATAGATCAGGTCCTCCGGCGCTACACCTTC. Translating it yields CASSIDQVLRRYTF.

The J gene is TRBJ1-2, the V gene TRBV10-3, with a weak D call TRBD1 (6 bases). Trimming stripped 10 bases from V and 4 bases from J, with 16 bases between. This CDR3 spans 13 amino acids. Germline V CDR1 and CDR2: ENHRY, SYGVKD. Written as DNA, the CDR3 is TGTGCCAGTTCGACAGGCTACGCCTATGGCTACACCTTC. Protein: CASSTGYAYGYTF.

This clone was detected many times. This chain connects TRBV7-9 to TRBJ2-7; a weak D match, TRBD2 (6 bases). The CDR3 is made up of 14 amino acids. With 4 bases removed from V and 1 base from J, the gap between germline ends came to 11 bases. The germline CDR1 and CDR2 sequences are SEHNR and FQNEAQ (reference sequence). This chain's CDR3 is CASSSPRESYEQYF. The CDR3 DNA is TGTGCCAGCAGCTCCCCTCGGGAGTCCTACGAGCAGTACTTC.

This chain connects TRBV27 to TRBJ2-5; TRBD2 agrees at 13 bases. The CDR3 sequence is 16 residues long. CDR1 and CDR2 from the germline V gene are MNHEY and SMNVEV (reference sequence). The junction had 8 bases not matched to a gene; V was cut back by 5 bases and J by 5 bases. This CDR3 is CASSTRTSGSLETQYF. CDR3 sequence (DNA): TGTGCCAGCAGTACACGGACTAGCGGGAGCTTGGAGACCCAGTACTTC.

The gene calls are TRBV2 and TRBJ1-4; the D is unclear. The germline V gene has CDR1 SNHLY and CDR2 FYNNEI. V lost 4 bases and J 0 bases, leaving 12 bases between the germline ends. The length of the CDR3 is 16 residues. CDR3 residues: CASSARYRATNEKLFF. CDR3 nucleotides: TGTGCCAGCAGTGCCCGTTACAGAGCAACTAATGAAAAACTGTTTTTT.

This CDR3 reads CASSAAGGFGEKLFF. As DNA, the CDR3 is TGTGCCAGCAGCGCCGCAGGGGGCTTCGGGGAAAAACTGTTTTTT. The rearrangement links TRBV11-2 to TRBJ1-4, with 8 bases matching TRBD1. Germline V gene lookup returns CDR1 SGHAT and CDR2 FQNNGV. This CDR3 comprises 15 residues. J gave up 8 bases and V 5 bases, and 10 bases lay outside the gene matches.

This clone was observed a few times. The J gene is TRBJ2-7, the V gene TRBV4-3; possibly TRBD1 for D (6 bases). The CDR3 loop spans 15 amino acids. Germline V gene data show CDR1 as LGHNA and CDR2 as YSLEER. The germline V and J ends were trimmed by 2 bases and 3 bases, with 14 bases remaining between them. CDR3 coding DNA: TGCGCCAGCAGCCAAAAACCGGGACAAGGCTACGAGCAGTACTTC. It specifies CASSQKPGQGYEQYF.